Following are 3 T cell receptor beta chains from one sample sequenced in a study of cytomegalovirus exposure and HLA in healthy donors. Vbeta (60) and Jbeta (13) primers were used in the PCR. The protocol was immunoSEQ multiplex PCR, while the TCRdb copy is restricted to in-frame clones and leaves out a portion. This table has approximately 110,000 clones, 74% appearing once. Sequenced sample: PBMCs. Receptors were obtained from a woman in her 50s in good health and CMV-seropositive.

V gene TRBV2 combines with J gene TRBJ1-6, with D tentatively TRBD1 (5 bases). Germline V CDR1 and CDR2: SNHLY, FYNNEI. V gave up 5 bases and J gave up 7 bases, with 15 bases separating them. The CDR3 consists of 15 residues. CDR3 amino acids: CASSKGRGENSPLHF. CDR3 in DNA: TGTGCCAGCAGTAAGGGGAGGGGAGAAAATTCACCCCTCCACTTT. The complete variable domain, with remaining parts taken from reference TRBV2 and TRBJ1-6, reads EPEVTQTPSHQVTQMGQEVILRCVPISNHLYFYWYRQILGQKVEFLVSFYNNEISEKSEIFDDQFSVERPDGSNFTLKIRSTKLEDSAMYFCASSKGRGENSPLHFGNGTRLTVT.

The CDR3 loop is CAWSVGGGAGETQYF. In DNA form, the CDR3 reads TGTGCCTGGAGTGTAGGCGGGGGGGCTGGAGAGACCCAGTACTTC. V and J are TRBV30 and TRBJ2-5; 9 bases map to TRBD2. There are 15 residues in the CDR3. The V gene's germline CDR1 is GTSNPN and CDR2 SVGIG (reference sequence). With V trimmed by 0 bases and J by 4 bases, 6 bases remained unmatched.

The chain recombines TRBV14 with TRBJ1-2; no clear D gene. Deletions cut 2 bases from V and 3 bases from J, with 19 bases between. This CDR3 contains 17 residues. Germline lookup yields CDR1 SGHDN and CDR2 FVKESK. CDR3 bases: TGTGCCAGCAGCCAACTTACAGTAGGCGTGCAACACTATGGCTACACCTTC. Its translation: CASSQLTVGVQHYGYTF.